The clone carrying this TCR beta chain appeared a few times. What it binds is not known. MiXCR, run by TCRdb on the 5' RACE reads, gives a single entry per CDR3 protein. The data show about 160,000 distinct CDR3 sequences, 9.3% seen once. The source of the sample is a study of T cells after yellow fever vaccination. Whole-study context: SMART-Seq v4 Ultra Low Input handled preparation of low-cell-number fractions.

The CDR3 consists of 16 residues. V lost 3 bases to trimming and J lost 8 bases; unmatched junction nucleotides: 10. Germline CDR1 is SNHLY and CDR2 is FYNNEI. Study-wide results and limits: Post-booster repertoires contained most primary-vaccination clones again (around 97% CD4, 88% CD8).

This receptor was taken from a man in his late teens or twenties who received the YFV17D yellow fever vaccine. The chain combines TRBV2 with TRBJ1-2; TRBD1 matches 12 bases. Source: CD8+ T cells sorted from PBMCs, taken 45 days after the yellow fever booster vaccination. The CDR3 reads CASSEGQGALGNGYTF. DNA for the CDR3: TGTGCCAGCAGTGAGGGACAGGGGGCTTTGGGGAACGGCTACACCTTC.